These 11 T cell receptor beta chains share one sample of origin, sequenced in a study of blood T cell repertoires in COVID-19. This table comes from immunoSEQ multiplex PCR, and its TCRdb copy is limited to in-frame clones, with some not included. The sample has 140,000 to 150,000 clones, around four fifths seen once. Specimen: peripheral blood. The source is a woman aged 40-49 years with active or convalescent COVID-19.

The chain links TRBV5-1 to TRBJ1-5; 7 bases agree with TRBD1. V lost 1 base, J lost 3 bases, and 4 bases stayed unmatched. Germline V gene sequence: CDR1 SGHRS, CDR2 YFSETQ. This CDR3 is 15 amino acids long. CDR3 region: CASSLWGQLNQPQHF. The CDR3 nucleotides read TGCGCCAGCAGCTTGTGGGGACAGCTCAATCAGCCCCAGCATTTT. The full variable domain, in which reference TRBV5-1 and TRBJ1-5 provide the parts outside the CDR3, is KAGVTQTPRYLIKTRGQQVTLSCSPISGHRSVSWYQQTPGQGLQFLFEYFSETQRNKGNFPGRFSGRQFSNSRSEMNVSTLELGDSALYLCASSLWGQLNQPQHFGDGTRLSIL.

This clone has just a few counts. The chain couples TRBV6-1 to TRBJ2-3; 8 bases line up with TRBD1. CDR3 length: 19 amino acids. J lost 4 bases, V lost 3 bases, and 18 bases had no gene match. The germline V gene has CDR1 MNHNS and CDR2 SASEGT. The CDR3 sequence: CASSDPNTRTGRWADTQYF. CDR3 in DNA: TGTGCCAGCAGTGACCCAAATACCCGGACAGGGAGGTGGGCAGATACGCAGTATTTT.

The chain has TRBV6-2 or TRBV6-3 and TRBJ1-3, with D hard to call. The CDR3 loop spans 17 amino acids. V lost 0 bases, J lost 3 bases, and 15 bases lay in between. Germline CDR1 MNHEY, CDR2 SVGEGT. The CDR3 DNA reads TGTGCCAGCAGTTACTCGATACCGGCCGGAGATGGAAACACCATATATTTT. This sequence encodes CASSYSIPAGDGNTIYF.

The V gene is TRBV18, the J gene TRBJ1-3; the D is unclear. CDR3 length equals 14 residues. V lost 0 bases, J lost 4 bases, and 7 bases lay in between. The germline gives CDR1 KGHSH, CDR2 LQKENI. The CDR3 DNA reads as TGTGCCAGCTCACCACCGTTTGCGGGAAACACCATATATTTT. Amino acid sequence: CASSPPFAGNTIYF.

This chain joins TRBV28 and TRBJ2-3, with 11 bases fitting TRBD2. CDR3 size: 16 residues. V lost 7 bases to trimming and J lost 0 bases; unmatched junction nucleotides: 6. Germline V lookup: CDR1 MDHEN, CDR2 SYDVKM. CDR3 in amino acids: CASTVIAGGSTDTQYF. The DNA for the CDR3 is TGTGCCAGCACGGTGATAGCGGGAGGGAGCACAGATACGCAGTATTTT.

This chain uses TRBV4-3 with TRBJ1-6; possible D gene TRBD1, 5 bases. Germline-derived CDR1 and CDR2 are LGHNA and YSLEER. With 3 bases removed from V and 8 bases from J, the gap between germline ends came to 14 bases. This CDR3 has 15 amino acids. CDR3 residues: CASSQGPSGDSPLHF. DNA for the CDR3: TGCGCCAGCAGCCAGGGACCATCGGGGGATTCACCCCTCCACTTT.

The chain carries TRBV27 and TRBJ2-7, with D perhaps TRBD1 (6 bases). The CDR3 runs to 14 residues. V shed 2 bases and J shed 4 bases, with 12 bases lying between them. Germline-derived CDR1 and CDR2 are MNHEY and SMNVEV (reference sequence). The CDR3 region is CASSLAQGKYEQYF. Here the CDR3 DNA reads TGTGCCAGCAGTTTAGCCCAGGGGAAGTACGAGCAGTACTTC.

This chain joins TRBV28 and TRBJ1-2; possibly TRBD1 for D (5 bases). V lost 5 bases and J 3 bases, leaving 10 bases between the germline ends. The germline V gene encodes CDR1 MDHEN and CDR2 SYDVKM. The CDR3 covers 13 residues. This CDR3 is CASSRGTYYGYTF. CDR3 in DNA: TGTGCCAGCAGTCGCGGGACTTACTATGGCTACACCTTC.

The chain employs TRBV3-1 (or the pseudogene TRBV3-2) and TRBJ2-3, with D perhaps TRBD2 (6 bases). This CDR3 is built from 15 residues. With 7 bases removed from V and 0 bases from J, the gap between germline ends came to 14 bases. CDR1 and CDR2 (germline): LGHDT, YNNKEL (reference sequence). CDR3 in amino acids: CASTQTGTSTDTQYF. The CDR3 region has the DNA TGTGCCAGCACACAAACCGGGACTAGCACAGATACGCAGTATTTT.

CDR3: CSVEEGGRRDTQYF. In nucleotides, the CDR3 is TGCAGCGTTGAAGAGGGGGGGCGGAGGGATACGCAGTATTTT. J is TRBJ2-3 and V is TRBV29-1; D is perhaps TRBD2 (7 bases). Germline assignment: CDR1 SQVTM and CDR2 ANQGSEA. V was shortened by 0 bases and J by 6 bases, with 13 bases between the two germline ends. The CDR3 covers 14 residues.

V gene TRBV9 combines with J gene TRBJ2-7, with TRBD2 matching 10 bases. The germline CDR1 and CDR2 sequences are SGDLS and YYNGEE. Losses at the gene ends were 0 bases for V and 6 bases for J; bases not matched to a gene: 15. This CDR3 region has 18 residues. CDR3 residues: CASSVAGGTSAGEGEQYF. The CDR3 DNA sequence: TGTGCCAGCAGCGTAGCTGGTGGGACTAGCGCGGGAGAGGGCGAGCAGTACTTC.